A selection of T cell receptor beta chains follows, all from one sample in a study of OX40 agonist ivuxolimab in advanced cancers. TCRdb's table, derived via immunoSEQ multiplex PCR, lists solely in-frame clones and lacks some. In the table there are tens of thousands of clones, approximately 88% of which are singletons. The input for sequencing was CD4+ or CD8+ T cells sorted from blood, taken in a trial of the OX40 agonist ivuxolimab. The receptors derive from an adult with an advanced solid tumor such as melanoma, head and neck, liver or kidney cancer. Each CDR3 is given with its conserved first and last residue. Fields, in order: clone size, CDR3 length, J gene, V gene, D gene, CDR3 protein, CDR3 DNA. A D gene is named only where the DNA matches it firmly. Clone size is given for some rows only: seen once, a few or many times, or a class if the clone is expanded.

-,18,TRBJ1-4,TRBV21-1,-,CASSKGGDSGGRGEKLFF,TGTGCCAGCAGCAAAGGTGGAGATTCAGGGGGCAGGGGAGAAAAACTGTTTTTT
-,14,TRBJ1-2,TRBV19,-,CASSPADGNYGYTF,TGTGCCAGTAGTCCAGCGGACGGTAACTATGGCTACACCTTC
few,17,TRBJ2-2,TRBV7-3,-,CASSGRGLRGNTGELFF,TGTGCCAGCAGCGGGCGGGGTTTGCGGGGGAACACCGGGGAGCTGTTTTTT
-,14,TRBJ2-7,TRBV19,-,CASRRDVNGYEQYF,TGTGCCAGTAGGCGGGACGTAAACGGGTACGAGCAGTACTTC
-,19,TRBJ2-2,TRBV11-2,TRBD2,CASSLDPRRGAGVTGELFF,TGTGCCAGCAGCTTAGACCCCCGTAGGGGAGCGGGAGTTACCGGGGAGCTGTTTTTT
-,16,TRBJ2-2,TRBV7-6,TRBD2,CASTTRLAVNTGELFF,TGTGCCAGCACCACGAGACTAGCGGTGAACACCGGGGAGCTGTTTTTT
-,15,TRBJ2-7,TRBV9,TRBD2,CASSLGGDPSYEQYF,TGTGCCAGCAGCCTCGGGGGGGACCCATCCTACGAGCAGTACTTC
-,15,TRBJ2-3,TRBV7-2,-,CASSDTGTSTDTQYF,TGTGCCAGCAGCGATACCGGGACTAGCACAGATACGCAGTATTTT
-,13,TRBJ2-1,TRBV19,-,CASSVASYNEQFF,TGTGCCAGTAGTGTCGCAAGCTACAATGAGCAGTTCTTC
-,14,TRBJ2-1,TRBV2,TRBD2,CASIPSGSYNEQFF,TGTGCCAGCATTCCTAGCGGGAGTTACAATGAGCAGTTCTTC
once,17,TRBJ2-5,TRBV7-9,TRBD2,CASSLASGRYTRETQYF,TGTGCCAGCAGCTTAGCTAGCGGGAGGTACACAAGAGAGACCCAGTACTTC
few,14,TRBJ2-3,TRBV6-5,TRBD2,CATVAGGHTDTQYF,TGTGCCACGGTAGCGGGAGGACACACAGATACGCAGTATTTT
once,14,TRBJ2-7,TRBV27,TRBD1,CASSLTGGKYEQYF,TGTGCCAGCAGCCTTACAGGGGGCAAGTACGAGCAGTACTTC
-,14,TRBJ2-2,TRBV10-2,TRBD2,CASREREQAGELFF,TGCGCCAGCAGGGAGCGGGAGCAAGCCGGGGAGCTGTTTTTT
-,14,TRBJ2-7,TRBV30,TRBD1,CAWGWDSSTYEQYF,TGTGCCTGGGGCTGGGACAGTTCGACCTACGAGCAGTACTTC
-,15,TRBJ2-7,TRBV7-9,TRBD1,CASSLVGQDSYEQYF,TGTGCCAGCAGCTTAGTGGGACAGGACTCCTACGAGCAGTACTTC
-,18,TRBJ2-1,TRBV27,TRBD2,CASSLPGLAGGGYNEQFF,TGTGCCAGCAGTCTCCCGGGACTAGCGGGAGGGGGTTACAATGAGCAGTTCTTC
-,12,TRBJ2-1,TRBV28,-,CASSFPLRGQFF,TGTGCCAGCAGTTTCCCCCTAAGAGGGCAGTTCTTC
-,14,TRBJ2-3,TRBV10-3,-,CAISEYDYTDTQYF,TGTGCCATCAGTGAGTATGACTACACAGATACGCAGTATTTT
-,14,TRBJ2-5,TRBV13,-,CASSLEAGGETQYF,TGTGCCAGCAGCTTAGAAGCTGGCGGGGAGACCCAGTACTTC
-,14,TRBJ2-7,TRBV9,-,CASSQNLGAYEQYF,TGTGCCAGCAGCCAGAACCTAGGGGCGTACGAGCAGTACTTC
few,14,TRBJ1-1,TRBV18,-,CASSPTVRNTEAFF,TGTGCCAGCTCACCAACCGTCAGAAACACTGAAGCTTTCTTT
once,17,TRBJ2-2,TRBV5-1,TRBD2,CASSLILAGQNTGELFF,TGCGCCAGCAGCTTGATACTAGCGGGCCAGAACACCGGGGAGCTGTTTTTT
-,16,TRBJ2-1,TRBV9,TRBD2,CASSVTSGMTYNEQFF,TGTGCCAGCAGCGTTACTAGCGGGATGACCTACAATGAGCAGTTCTTC
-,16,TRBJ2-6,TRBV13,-,CASSLGRPSGANVLTF,TGTGCCAGCAGCTTAGGGCGGCCCTCTGGGGCCAACGTCCTGACTTTC
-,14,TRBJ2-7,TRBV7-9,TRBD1,CASSLDREFNEQYF,TGTGCCAGCAGCCTGGACAGGGAGTTTAACGAGCAGTACTTC
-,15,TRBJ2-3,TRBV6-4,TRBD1,CASSKTGGTADTQYF,TGTGCCAGCAGCAAGACAGGGGGCACCGCAGATACGCAGTATTTT
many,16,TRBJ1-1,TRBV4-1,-,CASSQSDSLMNTEAFF,TGCGCCAGCAGCCAATCGGACAGCCTAATGAACACTGAAGCTTTCTTT
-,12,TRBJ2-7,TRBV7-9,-,CASSSTEYEQYF,TGTGCCAGCAGCTCCACAGAGTACGAGCAGTACTTC
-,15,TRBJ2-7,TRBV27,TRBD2,CASSIGTSGRTEQYF,TGTGCCAGCAGTATCGGGACTAGCGGGAGGACCGAGCAGTACTTC
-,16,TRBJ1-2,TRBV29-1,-,CSVEDGAGVGLYGYTF,TGCAGCGTTGAAGATGGGGCAGGGGTCGGTCTCTATGGCTACACCTTC
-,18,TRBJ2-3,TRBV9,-,CASSVELEGIGPTDTQYF,TGTGCCAGCAGCGTAGAGTTAGAGGGAATAGGCCCCACAGATACGCAGTATTTT
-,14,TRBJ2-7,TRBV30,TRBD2,CAWAEGAGVAEQYF,TGTGCCTGGGCCGAAGGAGCGGGAGTGGCCGAGCAGTACTTC
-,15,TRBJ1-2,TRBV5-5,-,CASSFRGADLYGYTF,TGTGCCAGCAGCTTCAGGGGAGCGGATTTATATGGCTACACCTTC
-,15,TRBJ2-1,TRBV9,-,CASSTGSSDYNEQFF,TGTGCCAGCAGCACCGGGAGTTCTGACTACAATGAGCAGTTCTTC
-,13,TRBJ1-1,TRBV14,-,CASSLHPGTEAFF,TGTGCCAGCAGCCTCCATCCAGGCACTGAAGCTTTCTTT
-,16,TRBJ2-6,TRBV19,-,CASRGRTTSGANVLTF,TGTGCCAGTCGGGGCAGGACAACCTCTGGGGCCAACGTCCTGACTTTC
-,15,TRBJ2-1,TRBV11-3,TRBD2,CASSLGGSVSDEQFF,TGTGCCAGCAGCTTGGGCGGGAGCGTTTCCGATGAGCAGTTCTTC
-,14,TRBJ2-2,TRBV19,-,CASRNRTRAGELFF,TGTGCCAGTAGAAACAGGACCAGGGCCGGGGAGCTGTTTTTT
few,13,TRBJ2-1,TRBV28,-,CASTVQGYNEQFF,TGTGCCAGCACCGTGCAGGGGTACAATGAGCAGTTCTTC
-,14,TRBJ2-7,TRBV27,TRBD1,CASSILDRVYEQYF,TGTGCCAGCAGCATTCTCGACAGGGTTTACGAGCAGTACTTC
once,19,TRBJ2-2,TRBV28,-,CASSFLPTGVAGDTGELFF,TGTGCCAGCAGTTTTCTTCCGACAGGGGTAGCGGGAGATACCGGGGAGCTGTTTTTT
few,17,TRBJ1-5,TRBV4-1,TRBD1,CASSQGQGGTLNQPQHF,TGCGCCAGCAGCCAAGGACAGGGTGGGACCCTAAATCAGCCCCAGCATTTT
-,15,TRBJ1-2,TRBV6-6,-,CASSSGATTPNGYTF,TGTGCCAGCAGTTCAGGGGCCACCACCCCCAATGGCTACACCTTC
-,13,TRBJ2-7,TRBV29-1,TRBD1,CSVEKGRGYEQYF,TGCAGCGTTGAAAAAGGCAGGGGGTACGAGCAGTACTTC
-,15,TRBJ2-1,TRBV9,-,CASSVGRDFYNEQFF,TGTGCCAGCAGCGTAGGTCGGGACTTTTACAATGAGCAGTTCTTC
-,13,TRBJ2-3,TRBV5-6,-,CASSLGPQDTQYF,TGTGCCAGCAGCTTAGGTCCGCAAGATACGCAGTATTTT
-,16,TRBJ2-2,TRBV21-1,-,CASSRTGQGYTGELFF,TGTGCCAGCAGTAGAACGGGACAGGGGTACACCGGGGAGCTGTTTTTT
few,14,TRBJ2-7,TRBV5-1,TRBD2,CASSGTSGGYEQYF,TGCGCCAGCAGCGGGACTAGCGGGGGCTACGAGCAGTACTTC
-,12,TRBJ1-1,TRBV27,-,CASTGANTEAFF,TGTGCCAGCACTGGGGCGAACACTGAAGCTTTCTTT
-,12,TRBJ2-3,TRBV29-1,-,CSVGGRGDTQYF,TGCAGCGTTGGGGGGAGAGGGGATACGCAGTATTTT
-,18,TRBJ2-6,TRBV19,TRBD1,CASSMTGGLSSGANVLTF,TGTGCCAGTAGTATGACAGGGGGGTTATCCTCTGGGGCCAACGTCCTGACTTTC
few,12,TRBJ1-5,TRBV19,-,CASHAWGQPQHF,TGTGCCAGTCACGCCTGGGGTCAGCCCCAGCATTTT
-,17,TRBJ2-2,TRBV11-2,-,CASSLGVVGTGNGELFF,TGTGCCAGCAGCTTAGGGGTAGTCGGGACTGGAAACGGGGAGCTGTTTTTT